This TCR beta chain was recovered during a study of CD8 T cells in ankylosing spondylitis. A few counts support this clonotype. Its antigen is unknown. TCRdb used MiXCR to reprocess the 5' RACE reads, holding one entry per CDR3 protein. This sample has about 800,000 distinct CDR3 sequences, with over 9.5% found just once. Study-level points and caveats: A motif in TCR beta, a set of fewer than ten highly homologous variants, appeared characteristic of ankylosing spondylitis blood.

Sequenced material: blood, either unsorted or a sorted T cell fraction (not recorded which). The origin of this receptor is a male donor with ankylosing spondylitis.

The CDR3 DNA follows: TGCAGTGCGAGGACTAGCGGGGGAGCCAAAAACATTCAGTACTTC. This codes for CSARTSGGAKNIQYF. V gene TRBV20-1 combines with J gene TRBJ2-4; 13 bases agree with TRBD2. Germline V gene data show CDR1 as DFQATT and CDR2 as SNEGSKA (reference sequence). The CDR3 has 15 amino acids. V lost 6 bases and J lost 0; bases outside the gene matches: 2.